This T cell receptor (beta chain) was identified in a study of human T cells and chemical hapten exposure. Study context: Weekly diphenylcyclopropenone doses were given to patients' scalps across the approximately 25-week study. Whole-study findings and limits: The study found that PT1 expanded TCR counts correlated positively with patch test score.

From the RACE reads, TCRdb called clonotypes with MiXCR, one entry per CDR3 protein. Among fewer than 95,000 distinct CDR3 sequences listed, around 10% were seen once. This clonotype was counted a few times. Its antigen remains unidentified. As to time point: patch test 2, 6 weeks after DPC sensitization. The treatment: therapeutic diphenylcyclopropenone sensitization with weekly scalp DPC. The CDR3 has 11 residues. The sequence came from a man in his forties or fifties with alopecia areata. Some clones in this sample may be carry-over from other donors' samples. Specimen: whole blood, collected in connection with sensitization to the hapten diphenylcyclopropenone (DPC). This chain connects TRBV21-1 to TRBJ1-2. TRBV21-1 is a documented pseudogene. CDR3 region: CASSNRYGYTF. CDR3 coding DNA: TGTGCCAGCAGCAACCGCTATGGCTACACCTTC.